One and the same sample provided the 9 T cell receptor beta chains below, sequenced in a study of T-cell reconstitution after alpha-beta-depleted transplantation in children. Unique molecular identifiers were used to barcode this TCRbeta library. MiXCR was run by TCRdb on the PCR reads, yielding one entry per CDR3 protein. This repertoire shows under 450,000 distinct CDR3 sequences, around 15% found once; its top ten account for 25% to 30%. Material: PBMCs, mostly from graft donor cells, obtained 360 days after TCRalphabeta/CD19-depleted stem cell transplant. These receptors were taken from a boy under two years old who had a stem cell transplant for Wiskott-Aldrich syndrome, so the T cells may come from the graft donor.

The rearrangement links TRBV19 to TRBJ2-7; 12 bases are shared with TRBD2. CDR3 length: 17 residues. V shed 5 bases and J 5 bases; nucleotides not matched to a gene: 13. The V gene's germline CDR1 is LNHDA and CDR2 SQIVND (reference sequence). The CDR3 DNA reads TGTGCCAGTAGTCGGGGGGCGACTAGCGGGAGTGTCGACGAGCAGTACTTC. Translating gives CASSRGATSGSVDEQYF.

There are many counts of this clonotype. The chain uses TRBV7-2 and TRBJ2-4; D gene uncertain. V shed 5 bases and J shed 0 bases, with 5 bases lying between them. The CDR3 is 13 amino acids. Germline loops: CDR1 SGHTA, CDR2 FQGNSA. The CDR3 DNA is TGTGCCAGCAGCCCAATAGCCAAAAACATTCAGTACTTC. It yields the protein CASSPIAKNIQYF.

The chain is built from TRBV20-1 and TRBJ1-4, with D maybe TRBD1 (6 bases). V lost 3 bases, J lost 4 bases, and 12 bases lay in between. The length of the CDR3 is 14 residues. Germline CDR1 DFQATT, CDR2 SNEGSKA (reference sequence). CDR3: CSASQDRYNEKLFF. The CDR3 nucleotides read TGCAGTGCTAGCCAGGACAGATATAATGAAAAACTGTTTTTT.

The sample holds a few counts of this clonotype. The V call is TRBV18, the J call TRBJ2-3, with 8 bases fitting TRBD1. Germline loops: CDR1 KGHSH, CDR2 LQKENI. The CDR3 spans 17 residues. The V and J ends lost 3 bases and 0 bases, in that order; junction bases with no gene match: 8. The CDR3 reads CASSPVRTGTSTDTQYF. CDR3 DNA: TGTGCCAGCTCACCGGTACGGACAGGGACTAGCACAGATACGCAGTATTTT. Full variable domain (missing parts from reference TRBV18 and TRBJ2-3): NAGVMQNPRHLVRRRGQEARLRCSPMKGHSHVYWYRQLPEEGLKFMVYLQKENIIDESGMPKERFSAEFPKEGPSILRIQQVVRGDSAAYFCASSPVRTGTSTDTQYFGPGTRLTVL.

The rearrangement joins TRBV7-6 to TRBJ2-5; 7 bases are a match to TRBD1. This CDR3 is built from 14 residues. Germline CDR1 and CDR2: SGHVS and FNYEAQ. The ends lost 5 bases at V and 3 bases at J; junction bases unmatched: 6. In DNA form, the CDR3 reads TGTGCCAGCAGCAGGCCGGGACAGAAAGAGACCCAGTACTTC. As protein: CASSRPGQKETQYF.

The CDR3 reads CASSERRHGGTEAFF. CDR3 nucleotide sequence: TGTGCCAGCAGTGAACGTAGACACGGAGGCACTGAAGCTTTCTTT. V is TRBV2 and J is TRBJ1-1; no clear D gene. Trimming stripped 2 bases from V and 4 bases from J, with 14 bases between. CDR1 is SNHLY and CDR2 is FYNNEI in the germline V gene. The CDR3 is 15 amino acids.

A few counts support this clonotype. The gene calls are TRBV7-2 and TRBJ2-3; 7 bases fit TRBD2. Trimming took 4 bases from V and 1 from J; bases not matched to a gene: 11. This CDR3 is 17 amino acids long. In germline, CDR1 is SGHTA, CDR2 FQGNSA. The CDR3 loop reads CASSYWRGKGGTDTQYF. The CDR3 DNA follows: TGTGCCAGCAGCTATTGGCGGGGGAAGGGAGGCACAGATACGCAGTATTTT.

This clonotype was observed a handful of times. The V gene is TRBV5-1, the J gene TRBJ2-7; D assignment may be TRBD1 or TRBD2 (5 bases each). The CDR3 covers 17 residues. In germline, CDR1 is SGHRS, CDR2 YFSETQ. V was trimmed by 2 bases and J by 0 bases, leaving 18 bases between them. CDR3 loop: CASSFHPGTPSSYEQYF. The CDR3 DNA reads TGCGCCAGCAGCTTCCACCCCGGGACCCCGAGCTCCTACGAGCAGTACTTC.

This chain joins TRBV9 and TRBJ1-1; no firm D call. Germline assignment: CDR1 SGDLS and CDR2 YYNGEE. V lost 4 bases to trimming and J lost 6 bases, with 25 bases between them. CDR3 length: 17 amino acids. The CDR3, as DNA: TGTGCCAGCAGCCTCCTCGGACCCACCCCAGGAGGCGCTGAAGCTTTCTTT. Its protein product is CASSLLGPTPGGAEAFF.